Given below is one T cell receptor (beta chain) in context. Profiled with immunoSEQ multiplex PCR; TCRdb holds only in-frame clones, not every one. This table holds just under 65,000 clones, 82% found once. The CDR3 length is 16 residues. Germline assignment: CDR1 SGHTA and CDR2 FQGTGA. V lost 3 bases to trimming and J lost 1 base, with 15 bases between them. The data originate from a study of blood T cell repertoires in COVID-19. The chain has TRBV7-3 and TRBJ1-1; perhaps TRBD1 as D (5 bases). The sequence was obtained from a human donor in a cohort sampled during active COVID-19. Sequencing was done on a sample of peripheral blood. The CDR3 here is CASSLGGRIQNTEAFF. The CDR3 region has the DNA TGTGCCAGCAGCTTGGGGGGGAGGATCCAGAACACTGAAGCTTTCTTT.